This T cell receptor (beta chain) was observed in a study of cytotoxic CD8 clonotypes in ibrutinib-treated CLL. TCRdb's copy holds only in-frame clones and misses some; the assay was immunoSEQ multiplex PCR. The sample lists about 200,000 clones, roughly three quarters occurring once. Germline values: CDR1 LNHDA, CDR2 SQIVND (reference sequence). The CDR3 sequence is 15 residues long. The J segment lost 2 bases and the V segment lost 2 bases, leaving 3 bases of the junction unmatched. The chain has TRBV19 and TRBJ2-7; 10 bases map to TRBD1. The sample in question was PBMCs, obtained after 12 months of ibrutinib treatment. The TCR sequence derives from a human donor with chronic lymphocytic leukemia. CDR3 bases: TGTGCCAGTAGTATATCCGGACAGGGGGCCTACGAGCAGTACTTC. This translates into CASSISGQGAYEQYF.